This paragraph covers one T cell receptor (beta chain) sequence. Its antigen is not yet known. From each donor, an approximately 2.3 ml peripheral blood sample was drawn into PAXgene tubes and stored at -80 degrees C. Without T cell sorting, total RNA was isolated from whole blood using the PAXgene blood miRNA kit on an automated QIAcube. Peripheral blood from monozygotic twin pairs concordant or discordant for inflammatory bowel disease was subjected to deep TCRalpha and TCRbeta repertoire profiling with unique molecular barcoding. For every twin pair, smoking habits were documented, and each individual was categorised as a current, former or never smoker. From cysteine to phenylalanine, the CDR3 is 12 amino acids long. The DNA sequence is not available. CDR1 DFQATT and CDR2 SNEGSKA were looked up in the germline V gene (reference sequence). Library construction relied on 5' RACE. For each TCR library, about 4,000 ng of total RNA was used. For each sample, cDNA was synthesized in eight separate reactions using SMARTScribe reverse transcriptase. During cDNA synthesis, template switching introduced unique molecular identifiers that contained a 6-nucleotide sample barcode. Two nested PCRs of roughly 15 and 9 cycles amplified the TCRalpha and TCRbeta cDNA, and bead purification followed each PCR. Before amplification, the cDNA was treated with uracil DNA-glycosylase and purified using the QIAquick PCR purification kit. In the second PCR, Illumina TruSeq-compatible adapters and sample-specific barcodes were added. Library quality and concentration were checked on TapeStation and Qubit, and libraries were pooled at around 5 ng each. Pooled libraries were sequenced on an Illumina HiSeq2500 single-index Rapid Run with 2 x 100 bp reads and custom sequencing primers. The authors' analysis ran thus. MiGEC version 1.2.6 was used for UMI-based consensus assembly to correct PCR and sequencing errors. MiXCR version 2.1.1 handled V(D)J alignment, clonotype assembly and CDR3 extraction. Normalisation of gene usage, clonotype sharing and MAIT/NKT TCR abundance was achieved by analysing the top 1000, 10 000 and 20 000 clonotypes per sample. Diversity was computed as the inverse Simpson index with the vegan R package after downsampling to 27 000 UMIs. Statistical testing used paired Mann-Whitney U tests on the discordant twin pairs and applied Benjamini-Hochberg correction for multiple testing. Each entry corresponds to one CDR3 protein sequence from reads that TCRdb reprocessed, and DNA is not given. V and J calls and clone size were set by TCRdb, not the authors. The table held for this sample gives 93,000 or so distinct CDR3 sequences. Jointly, the top ten make up 1.5% to 2% of the sample.

These data belong to a study of monozygotic twins with inflammatory bowel disease (dated by TCRdb to about 2019). About the study as a whole: A total of around 30 monozygotic twin pairs were included in the full study, comprising nine German pairs (four IBD-concordant, five IBD-discordant) and 19 IBD-discordant Danish pairs. The search for disease-associated traits relied mainly on comparing, within discordant pairs, IBD patients with their genetically identical healthy co-twins. Each individual had, on average, about 151 000 unique TCRalpha sequences and 181 000 unique TCRbeta sequences available for analysis.

Findings and caveats that apply to the study as a whole: Because patients were on differing immunosuppressive treatments, the repertoires may have picked up extra background noise and inter-individual variability. Compared with healthy twins, IBD patients had fewer clonotypes in common with other individuals, a difference most pronounced in patients showing signs of disease activity. A decrease in TCRbeta repertoire diversity, as measured by inverse Simpson index, was observed in IBD patients compared with their healthy co-twins. The analysis was unable to tell different T cell subtypes apart. Concordant and discordant twins showed no difference in repertoire similarity, possibly because of limited statistical power. No single strong signal or clonotype linked to IBD turned up in the results, so the idea that one exists was not supported.

The sample consisted of blood. This chain is built from TRBV20-1 and TRBJ2-5; TCRdb returns TRBD1, unconfirmable since there is no DNA. This TCR came from a human donor with ulcerative colitis or Crohn's disease, or a healthy co-twin of an affected twin (not recorded which). The CDR3 in this case is CSAPRGWETQYF.